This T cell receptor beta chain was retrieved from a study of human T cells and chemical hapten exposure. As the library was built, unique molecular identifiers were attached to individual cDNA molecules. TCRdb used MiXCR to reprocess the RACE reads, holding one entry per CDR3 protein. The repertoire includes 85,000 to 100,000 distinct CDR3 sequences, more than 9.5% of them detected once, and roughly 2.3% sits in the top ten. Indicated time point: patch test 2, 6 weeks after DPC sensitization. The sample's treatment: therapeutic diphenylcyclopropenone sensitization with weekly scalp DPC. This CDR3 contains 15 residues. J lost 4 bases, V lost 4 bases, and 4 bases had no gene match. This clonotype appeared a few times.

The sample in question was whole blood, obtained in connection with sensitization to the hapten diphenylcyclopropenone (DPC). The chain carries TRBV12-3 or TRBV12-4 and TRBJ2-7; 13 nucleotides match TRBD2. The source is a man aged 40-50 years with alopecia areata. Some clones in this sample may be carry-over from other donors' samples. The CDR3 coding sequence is TGTGCCAGCAGTTACCGGACTAGCGGGAGTTACGAGCAGTACTTC. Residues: CASSYRTSGSYEQYF.